This TCR beta chain was sequenced in a study of identical twins. Overall study results and limits: For zero-insertion analyses, partial confounding could come from invariant MAIT and iNKT cells. Out-of-frame alpha sequences that twins shared showed excess low generation probability.

Notes on this clonotype: The antigen is not known.

The CDR3 has 14 amino acids. In germline, CDR1 is KGHDR, CDR2 SFDVKD. V dropped 4 bases and J dropped 3; count of bases not matched to a gene: 4. MiXCR was run by TCRdb on the 5' RACE reads, yielding one entry per CDR3 protein. The sample includes 350,000 to 500,000 distinct CDR3 sequences, around 20% seen only once; the top ten take approximately 12%. This TCR came from a man aged 50 or older in good health. The genes are TRBV24-1 and TRBJ1-2; 7 bases fit TRBD1. The sequencing input was naive T cells sorted from blood. The CDR3 reads CATSDWDSYYGYTF. In DNA, the CDR3 is TGTGCCACCAGTGACTGGGACAGCTACTATGGCTACACCTTC.